This T cell receptor (beta chain) was profiled in a study of blood T cell repertoires in COVID-19. About the research overall: Samples came from the United States, Italy and Spain, spanning acute and convalescent COVID-19. T cells, B-cell-depleted T cells, or PBMCs supplied cDNA or gDNA.

It was during active infection that Seattle patients were enrolled and then longitudinally followed. Unmatched junction bases numbered 11, after V lost 1 base and J lost 5 bases. The CDR3 is 17 residues long. The germline V gene encodes CDR1 MGHRA and CDR2 YSYEKL. Authors' analysis steps: It was from reference gene primer amplification that nucleated cell counts were estimated. TCRdb's copy holds only in-frame clones and misses some; the assay was immunoSEQ multiplex PCR. V and J calls and clone size are those listed in that table; D and trimming were worked out from the DNA. Of some 350,000 clones in the sample, around 90% are singletons; the top ten hold around 3%.

This chain uses TRBV4-1 with TRBJ2-1; 7 positions match TRBD1. This receptor was obtained from a young woman with COVID-19, enrolled during active disease. Sequenced input: peripheral blood. CDR3 DNA sequence: TGCGCCAGCAGCCAAGTACCCCACAGGGGTTCACACAATGAGCAGTTCTTC. Protein product: CASSQVPHRGSHNEQFF.